The 26 T cell receptor beta chains listed next were all sequenced from one sample in a study of vaccination effects on CD4 cells after COVID-19. Only in-frame clones appear in the TCRdb table, and some are missing; sequencing was by immunoSEQ multiplex PCR. Here the sample spans tens of thousands of clones, 60% to 75% being singletons. These receptors' targets are unknown. A 10-day culture period preceded the isolation of CD4+ T cells. The sample consisted of CD4+ T cells from PBMCs cultured without peptide, taken before COVID-19 vaccination. These receptors all stem from a human donor who received a COVID-19 vaccine.

This clone was counted between two and nine times. The chain is built from TRBV7-9 and TRBJ2-7; TRBD2 matches at 9 bases. V trimming: 4 bases; J trimming: 2 bases; junction bases outside the gene matches: 9. The germline CDR1 and CDR2 sequences are SEHNR and FQNEAQ (reference sequence). CDR3 length: 16 amino acids. CDR3: CASSSILTSGTYEQYF. Written as DNA, the CDR3 is TGTGCCAGCAGCTCCATCCTGACTAGCGGAACCTACGAGCAGTACTTC.

The chain employs TRBV19 and TRBJ1-1; TRBD1 matches 9 bases. Germline lookup yields CDR1 LNHDA and CDR2 SQIVND (reference sequence). The CDR3 consists of 10 residues. V lost 9 bases, J lost 10 bases, and 3 bases stayed unmatched. In DNA, the CDR3 is TGTGCCAGCAGGGGACAGGGAGCTTTCTTT. Protein: CASRGQGAFF.

This clone was found once. The chain has TRBV6-5 and TRBJ1-5; no reliable D call. Between the trimmed V and J ends, which lost 9 bases and 1 base, there was a span of 10 bases. Germline-derived CDR1 and CDR2 are MNHEY and SVGAGI. The CDR3 has 13 amino acids. CDR3 DNA: TGTGCCAGTCGGCCAGTAAGCAATCAGCCCCAGCATTTT. This encodes CASRPVSNQPQHF.

This sequence joins TRBV2 and TRBJ2-1; D not certain. CDR1 SNHLY and CDR2 FYNNEI come from the germline V gene. The CDR3 loop spans 16 amino acids. Trimming cost V 6 bases and J 3 bases, with 18 bases left between them. The CDR3 sequence: CASSHAKLADYNEQFF. The CDR3 nucleotides are TGTGCCAGCAGCCATGCCAAGTTGGCGGACTACAATGAGCAGTTCTTC.

The rearrangement links TRBV3-1 (or the pseudogene TRBV3-2) to TRBJ1-2; possible D gene TRBD1, 5 bases. Deletions cut 1 base from V and 0 bases from J, with 9 bases between. Germline CDR1 and CDR2: LGHDT and YNNKEL (reference sequence). The CDR3 covers 15 residues. The CDR3 DNA follows: TGTGCCAGCAGCCAAGGTGGGGGTACTAACTATGGCTACACCTTC. As protein: CASSQGGGTNYGYTF.

This chain links TRBV20-1 with TRBJ1-1; the D gene is possibly TRBD1 (5 bases). CDR1 and CDR2 (germline): DFQATT, SNEGSKA (reference sequence). The CDR3 is 8 amino acids. V was clipped by 8 bases and J by 12 bases, with 10 bases between them. For the CDR3, the DNA is TGCAGTCCCGGGGGTACTTTCTTT. It yields the protein CSPGGTFF.

This clone appeared a single time. The chain uses TRBV7-2 and TRBJ2-5, with TRBD2 matching 12 bases. The CDR3 has 18 amino acids. V trimming: 7 bases; J trimming: 4 bases; junction bases outside the gene matches: 16. Per the germline V gene, CDR1 is SGHTA and CDR2 is FQGNSA. CDR3 coding DNA: TGTGCCAGCACCCCCGGGAGGCTAGCGGGAGGGTTGGGAGAGACCCAGTACTTC. Translated, it gives CASTPGRLAGGLGETQYF.

The chain has TRBV25-1 and TRBJ1-3, with a weak D call TRBD1 (5 bases). Germline assignment: CDR1 MGHDK and CDR2 SYGVNS. The CDR3 is 15 amino acids. Trimming shortened V by 3 bases and J by 2 bases, and 11 bases separated the two germline ends. This chain's CDR3 is CASSETGGAGNTIYF. CDR3 sequence (DNA): TGTGCCAGCAGTGAGACCGGGGGGGCTGGAAACACCATATATTTT.

This chain links TRBV27 with TRBJ1-5; D is possibly TRBD1 (5 bases). V lost 6 bases and J lost 2, with 20 bases in between. Looked up from germline, CDR1 is MNHEY and CDR2 is SMNVEV (reference sequence). This CDR3 is built from 17 residues. CDR3 loop: CASRTPRAREGNQPQHF. In DNA, the CDR3 is TGTGCCAGCAGAACCCCAAGGGCCAGGGAGGGCAATCAGCCCCAGCATTTT.

This clone was seen only once. The rearrangement links TRBV29-1 to TRBJ2-3; 8 positions match TRBD1. Losses at the gene ends were 4 bases for V and 0 bases for J; bases not matched to a gene: 6. Germline V lookup: CDR1 SQVTM, CDR2 ANQGSEA. CDR3 size: 15 residues. CDR3 sequence: CSVAAGGTSTDTQYF. The DNA for the CDR3 is TGCAGCGTTGCGGCAGGGGGCACTAGCACAGATACGCAGTATTTT.

The V gene is TRBV5-1, the J gene TRBJ1-5; TRBD1 agrees at 9 bases. The CDR3 spans 17 residues. CDR1 SGHRS and CDR2 YFSETQ come from the germline V gene. J gave up 4 bases and V 4 bases, and 12 bases lay outside the gene matches. In DNA, the CDR3 is TGCGCCAGCAGCCCGCAAAGCCGGGACAGGGCTAATCAGCCCCAGCATTTT. This encodes CASSPQSRDRANQPQHF.

The rearrangement links TRBV4-1 to TRBJ1-5, with D perhaps matching TRBD1 (5 bases). The germline gives CDR1 MGHRA, CDR2 YSYEKL. This CDR3 region has 17 residues. The V and J ends lost 4 bases and 7 bases respectively, with 23 bases between them. CDR3 coding DNA: TGCGCCAGCAGCCCCGGACGGGCTGCAGGGAGTGGGCAGCCCCAGCATTTT. It yields the protein CASSPGRAAGSGQPQHF.

The V call is TRBV10-3, the J call TRBJ2-6; D is ambiguous. The germline V and J ends were trimmed by 3 bases and 0 bases, with 12 bases remaining between them. This CDR3 comprises 17 residues. The germline V gene has CDR1 ENHRY and CDR2 SYGVKD. CDR3 nucleotides: TGTGCCATCAGTGACCTAGGACGGCCCTCTGGGGCCAACGTCCTGACTTTC. Translation gives CAISDLGRPSGANVLTF.

A few counts support this clone. The J gene is TRBJ2-5, the V gene TRBV9, with D possibly TRBD1 on 6 matching bases. This CDR3 has 15 residues. Germline lookup yields CDR1 SGDLS and CDR2 YYNGEE. Trimming stripped 3 bases from V and 0 bases from J, with 12 bases between. The CDR3 region has the DNA TGTGCCAGCAGCGAGGGACATCCGTACCAAGAGACCCAGTACTTC. This codes for CASSEGHPYQETQYF.

This chain links TRBV5-1 with TRBJ1-2, with 7 bases that match TRBD1. V was pared by 2 bases and J by 4 bases, with 2 bases of the junction left unmatched. The CDR3 runs to 13 residues. The germline V gene has CDR1 SGHRS and CDR2 YFSETQ. The CDR3, as DNA: TGCGCCAGCAGCTTTGGGACAGCCTATGGCTACACCTTC. Protein product: CASSFGTAYGYTF.

The chain is built from TRBV20-1 and TRBJ2-7, with D possibly being TRBD1 (6 bases). The germline gives CDR1 DFQATT, CDR2 SNEGSKA (reference sequence). Between the trimmed V and J ends, which lost 6 bases and 6 bases, there was a span of 12 bases. The CDR3 contains 11 residues. The CDR3: CSAQGQSEQYF. The CDR3 DNA sequence: TGCAGTGCCCAAGGACAGTCCGAGCAGTACTTC.

By proportion, this clone is medium-sized. The genes are TRBV30 and TRBJ1-1, with 9 bases matching TRBD1. J lost 7 bases, V lost 2 bases, and 5 bases had no gene match. In germline, CDR1 is GTSNPN, CDR2 SVGIG (reference sequence). This CDR3 has 13 residues. CDR3 DNA sequence: TGTGCCTGGAGTTTAGGGACAGGGTTTGAAGCTTTCTTT. Translating gives CAWSLGTGFEAFF.

This chain connects TRBV4-2 to TRBJ2-7; perhaps TRBD2 as D (6 bases). V lost 4 bases to trimming and J lost 0 bases, with 13 bases between them. This CDR3 contains 15 residues. CDR1 is LGHNA, CDR2 YNFKEQ, per germline. CDR3 in DNA: TGTGCCAGCAGCCGCGGGGTTCAGCACTCCTACGAGCAGTACTTC. This encodes CASSRGVQHSYEQYF.

The genes are TRBV28 and TRBJ1-5; D uncertain. Between the trimmed V and J ends, which lost 6 bases and 4 bases, there was a span of 13 bases. Germline V gene lookup returns CDR1 MDHEN and CDR2 SYDVKM. The CDR3 is 14 amino acids. As DNA, the CDR3 is TGTGCCAGCAGCGAACCAGGCCCAAATCAGCCCCAGCATTTT. Amino acids: CASSEPGPNQPQHF.

CDR3 sequence (DNA): TGTGCCAGCAGCTTGTTGGGGACAGGGGACTACAATGAGCAGTTCTTC. Residues: CASSLLGTGDYNEQFF. The chain has TRBV5-6 and TRBJ2-1, with TRBD1 identical over 10 bases. V shed 1 base and J 3 bases; nucleotides not matched to a gene: 4. The CDR3 totals 16 residues. Germline V lookup: CDR1 SGHDT, CDR2 YYEEEE.

This rearrangement joins TRBV20-1 to TRBJ1-4; D perhaps matches TRBD1 (5 bases). This CDR3 has 12 amino acids. Germline V lookup: CDR1 DFQATT, CDR2 SNEGSKA (reference sequence). With 3 bases removed from V and 7 bases from J, the gap between germline ends came to 9 bases. For the CDR3, the DNA is TGCAGTGCTAGTGGGCAGGGTGAAAAACTGTTTTTT. It codes for CSASGQGEKLFF.

The gene calls are TRBV20-1 and TRBJ2-2; no clear D gene. The CDR3 consists of 11 residues. Germline V gives CDR1 DFQATT, CDR2 SNEGSKA (reference sequence). The V end was cut by 4 bases, the J end by 4 bases, with 4 bases between. The chain's CDR3 is CSAKGTGELFF. CDR3 bases: TGCAGTGCTAAAGGCACCGGGGAGCTGTTTTTT.

The sample holds a few counts of this clone. The V call is TRBV3-1 (or the pseudogene TRBV3-2), the J call TRBJ2-7, with 12 bases that match TRBD2. J gave up 0 bases and V 4 bases, and 1 base lay outside the gene matches. Germline lookup yields CDR1 LGHDT and CDR2 YNNKEL (reference sequence). The CDR3 totals 15 residues. The CDR3 DNA is TGTGCCAGCAGCCGGACTAGCGGGATCTCCTACGAGCAGTACTTC. It is translated as CASSRTSGISYEQYF.

The CDR3 protein is CASSLSGGGREKLFF. The CDR3 DNA follows: TGCGCCAGCAGTCTCTCAGGGGGCGGGCGTGAAAAACTGTTTTTT. V usage is TRBV4-1 and J usage is TRBJ1-4; TRBD1 matches 8 bases. Trimming removed 6 bases from V and 7 bases from J; junction bases left unmatched: 10. CDR1 and CDR2 (germline): MGHRA, YSYEKL. The CDR3 is 15 amino acids.

V and J are TRBV11-1 and TRBJ1-4; no clear D. The CDR3 runs 13 residues. Germline CDR1 SGHAT, CDR2 FQDESV (reference sequence). V lost 5 bases and J 5 bases, leaving 9 bases between the germline ends. CDR3 nucleotide sequence: TGTGCCAGCAGCCGTGGACTAAATGAAAAACTGTTTTTT. This encodes CASSRGLNEKLFF.

V usage is TRBV6-1 and J usage is TRBJ1-2; D not certain. CDR1 is MNHNS, CDR2 SASEGT, per germline. The CDR3 sequence is 16 residues long. Deletions cut 0 bases from V and 4 bases from J, with 15 bases between. CDR3 loop: CASSEALPRGGYGYTF. The CDR3 coding sequence is TGTGCCAGCAGTGAAGCGCTTCCCCGGGGTGGCTATGGCTACACCTTC.